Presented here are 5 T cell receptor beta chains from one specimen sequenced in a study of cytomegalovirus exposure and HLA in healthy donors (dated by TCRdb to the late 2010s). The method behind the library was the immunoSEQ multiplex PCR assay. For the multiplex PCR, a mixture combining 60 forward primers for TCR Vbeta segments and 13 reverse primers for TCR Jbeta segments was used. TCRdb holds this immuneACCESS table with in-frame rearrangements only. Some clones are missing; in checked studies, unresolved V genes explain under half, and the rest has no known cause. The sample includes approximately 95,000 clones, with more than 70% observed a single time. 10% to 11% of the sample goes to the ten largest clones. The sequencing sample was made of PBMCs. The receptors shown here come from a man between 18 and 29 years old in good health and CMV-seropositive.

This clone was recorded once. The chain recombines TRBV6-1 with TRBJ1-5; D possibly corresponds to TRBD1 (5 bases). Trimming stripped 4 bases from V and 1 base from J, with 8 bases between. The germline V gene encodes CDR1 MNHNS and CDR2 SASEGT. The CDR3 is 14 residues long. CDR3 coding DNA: TGTGCCAGCAGTGCGACAGAGAGCAATCAGCCCCAGCATTTT. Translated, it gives CASSATESNQPQHF.

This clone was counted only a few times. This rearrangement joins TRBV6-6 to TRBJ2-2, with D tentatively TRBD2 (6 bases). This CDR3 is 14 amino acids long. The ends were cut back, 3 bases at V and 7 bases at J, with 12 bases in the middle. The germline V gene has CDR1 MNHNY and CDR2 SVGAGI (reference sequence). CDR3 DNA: TGTGCCAGCAGTTATCTTGGGGGACTCGGGGAGCTGTTTTTT. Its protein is CASSYLGGLGELFF.

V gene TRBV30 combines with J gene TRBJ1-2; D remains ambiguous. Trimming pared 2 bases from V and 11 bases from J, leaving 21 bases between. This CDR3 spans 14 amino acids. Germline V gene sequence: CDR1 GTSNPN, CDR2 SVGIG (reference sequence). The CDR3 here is CAWSHNNRGGWYTF. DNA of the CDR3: TGTGCCTGGAGTCACAATAACCGGGGAGGGTGGTACACCTTC.

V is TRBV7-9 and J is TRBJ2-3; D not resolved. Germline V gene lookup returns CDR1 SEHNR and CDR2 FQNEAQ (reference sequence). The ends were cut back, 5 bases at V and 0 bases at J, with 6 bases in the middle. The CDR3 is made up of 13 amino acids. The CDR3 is CASSVTSTDTQYF. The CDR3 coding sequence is TGTGCCAGCAGCGTCACTAGCACAGATACGCAGTATTTT.

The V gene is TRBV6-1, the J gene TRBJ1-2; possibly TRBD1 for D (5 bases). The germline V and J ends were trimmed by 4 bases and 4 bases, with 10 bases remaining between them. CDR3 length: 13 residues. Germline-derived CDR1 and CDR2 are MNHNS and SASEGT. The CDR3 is CASSADRRYGYTF. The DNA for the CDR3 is TGTGCCAGCAGTGCCGACAGACGCTATGGCTACACCTTC.